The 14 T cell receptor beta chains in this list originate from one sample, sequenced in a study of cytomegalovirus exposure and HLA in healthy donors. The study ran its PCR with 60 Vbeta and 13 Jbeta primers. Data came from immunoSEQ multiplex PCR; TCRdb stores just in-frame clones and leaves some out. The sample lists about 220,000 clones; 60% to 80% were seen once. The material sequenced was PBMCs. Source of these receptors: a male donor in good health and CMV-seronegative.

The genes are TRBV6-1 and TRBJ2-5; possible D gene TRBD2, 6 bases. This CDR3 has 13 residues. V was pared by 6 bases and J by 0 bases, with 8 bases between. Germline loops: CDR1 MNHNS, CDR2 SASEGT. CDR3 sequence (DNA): TGTGCCAGCAGAGGGAGGAACCAAGAGACCCAGTACTTC. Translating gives CASRGRNQETQYF.

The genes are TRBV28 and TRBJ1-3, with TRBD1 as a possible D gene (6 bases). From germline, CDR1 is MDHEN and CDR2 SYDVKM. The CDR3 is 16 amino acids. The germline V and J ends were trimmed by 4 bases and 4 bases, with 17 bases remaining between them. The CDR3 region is CASSSPSRGSGNTIYF. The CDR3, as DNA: TGTGCCAGCAGTTCCCCTTCCAGGGGCTCAGGAAACACCATATATTTT.

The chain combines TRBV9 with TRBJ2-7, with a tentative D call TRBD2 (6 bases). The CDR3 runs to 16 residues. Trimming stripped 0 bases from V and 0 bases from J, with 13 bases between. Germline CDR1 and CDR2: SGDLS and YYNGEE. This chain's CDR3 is CASSVGSGRTSYEQYF. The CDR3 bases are TGTGCCAGCAGCGTAGGGAGTGGGAGGACCTCCTACGAGCAGTACTTC.

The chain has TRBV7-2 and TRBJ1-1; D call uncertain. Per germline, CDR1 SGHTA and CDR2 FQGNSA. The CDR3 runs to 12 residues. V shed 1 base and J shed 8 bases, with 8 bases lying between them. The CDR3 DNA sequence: TGTGCCAGCAGCTTAGGCATAACAGAAGCTTTCTTT. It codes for CASSLGITEAFF.

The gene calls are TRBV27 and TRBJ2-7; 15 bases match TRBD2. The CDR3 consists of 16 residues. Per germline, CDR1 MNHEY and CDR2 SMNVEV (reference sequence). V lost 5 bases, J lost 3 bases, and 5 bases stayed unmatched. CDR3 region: CASSRGTSGGFYEQYF. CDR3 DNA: TGTGCCAGCAGTAGAGGGACTAGCGGGGGGTTCTACGAGCAGTACTTC.

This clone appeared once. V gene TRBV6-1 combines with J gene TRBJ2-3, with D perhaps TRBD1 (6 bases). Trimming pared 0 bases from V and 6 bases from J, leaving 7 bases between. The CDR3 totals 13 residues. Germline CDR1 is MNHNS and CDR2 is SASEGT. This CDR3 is CASSEAQGDTQYF. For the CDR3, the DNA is TGTGCCAGCAGTGAAGCGCAGGGGGATACGCAGTATTTT.

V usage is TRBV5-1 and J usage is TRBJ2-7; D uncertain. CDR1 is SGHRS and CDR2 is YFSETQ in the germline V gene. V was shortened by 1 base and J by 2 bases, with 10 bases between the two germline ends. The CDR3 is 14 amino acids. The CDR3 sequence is CASSLKEPPYEQYF. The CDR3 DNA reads TGCGCCAGCAGCTTGAAAGAGCCGCCCTACGAGCAGTACTTC.

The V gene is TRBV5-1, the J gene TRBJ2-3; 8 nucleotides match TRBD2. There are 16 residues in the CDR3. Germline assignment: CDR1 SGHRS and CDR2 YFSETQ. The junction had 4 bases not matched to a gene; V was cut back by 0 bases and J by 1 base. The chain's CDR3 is CASSLGNSGGTDTQYF. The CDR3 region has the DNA TGCGCCAGCAGCTTGGGTAATAGCGGGGGCACAGATACGCAGTATTTT. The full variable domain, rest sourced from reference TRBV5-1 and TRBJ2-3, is KAGVTQTPRYLIKTRGQQVTLSCSPISGHRSVSWYQQTPGQGLQFLFEYFSETQRNKGNFPGRFSGRQFSNSRSEMNVSTLELGDSALYLCASSLGNSGGTDTQYFGPGTRLTVL.

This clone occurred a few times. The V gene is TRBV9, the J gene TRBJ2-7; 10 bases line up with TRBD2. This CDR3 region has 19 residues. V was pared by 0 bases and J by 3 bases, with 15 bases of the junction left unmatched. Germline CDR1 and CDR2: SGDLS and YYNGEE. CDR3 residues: CASSVDVLGAGGIDYEQYF. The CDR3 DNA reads TGTGCCAGCAGCGTAGACGTTTTGGGAGCGGGGGGGATAGACTACGAGCAGTACTTC. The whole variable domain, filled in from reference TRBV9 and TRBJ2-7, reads DSGVTQTPKHLITATGQRVTLRCSPRSGDLSVYWYQQSLDQGLQFLIQYYNGEERAKGNILERFSAQQFPDLHSELNLSSLELGDSALYFCASSVDVLGAGGIDYEQYFGPGTRLTVT.

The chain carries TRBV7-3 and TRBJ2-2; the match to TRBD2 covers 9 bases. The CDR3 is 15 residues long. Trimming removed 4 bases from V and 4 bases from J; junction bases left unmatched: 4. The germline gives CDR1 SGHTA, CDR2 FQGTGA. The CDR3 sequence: CASSSAGGSTGELFF. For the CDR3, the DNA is TGTGCCAGCAGCTCCGCGGGGGGGAGCACCGGGGAGCTGTTTTTT. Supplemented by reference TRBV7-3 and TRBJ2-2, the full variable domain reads GAGVSQTPSNKVTEKGKYVELRCDPISGHTALYWYRQSLGQGPEFLIYFQGTGAADDSGLPNDRFFAVRPEGSVSTLKIQRTERGDSAVYLCASSSAGGSTGELFFGEGSRLTVL.

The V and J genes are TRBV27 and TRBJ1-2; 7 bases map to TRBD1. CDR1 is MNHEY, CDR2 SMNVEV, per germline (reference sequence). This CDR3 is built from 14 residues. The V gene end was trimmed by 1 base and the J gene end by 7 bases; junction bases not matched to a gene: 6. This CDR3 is CASSLYEGAPGYTF. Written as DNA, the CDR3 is TGTGCCAGCAGTTTATACGAGGGGGCGCCTGGCTACACCTTC.

The CDR3 here is CASSLRTSGVSDTQYF. In DNA form, the CDR3 reads TGCGCCAGCAGCCTTAGGACTAGCGGGGTCTCAGATACGCAGTATTTT. The J gene is TRBJ2-3, the V gene TRBV5-1, with 12 bases fitting TRBD2. The V gene end was trimmed by 4 bases and the J gene end by 4 bases; junction bases not matched to a gene: 7. Germline V gene lookup returns CDR1 SGHRS and CDR2 YFSETQ. CDR3 length equals 16 residues. The full variable domain, in which reference TRBV5-1 and TRBJ2-3 provide the parts outside the CDR3, is KAGVTQTPRYLIKTRGQQVTLSCSPISGHRSVSWYQQTPGQGLQFLFEYFSETQRNKGNFPGRFSGRQFSNSRSEMNVSTLELGDSALYLCASSLRTSGVSDTQYFGPGTRLTVL.

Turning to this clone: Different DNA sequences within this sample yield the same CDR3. This CDR3 is CASSLGQGERGYGYTF. The CDR3 DNA reads as TGCGCCAGCAGCTTGGGGCAGGGGGAAAGGGGCTATGGCTACACCTTC. The chain employs TRBV5-1 and TRBJ1-2; 7 bases fit TRBD1. Germline-derived CDR1 and CDR2 are SGHRS and YFSETQ. Trimming took 0 bases from V and 4 from J; bases not matched to a gene: 9. The CDR3 is made up of 16 amino acids.

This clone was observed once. The CDR3 loop reads CASSLGQGGYNEQFF. The CDR3 DNA follows: TGTGCCAGCAGCTTGGGACAGGGTGGGTACAATGAGCAGTTCTTC. The chain joins TRBV5-6 to TRBJ2-1; 7 nucleotides agree with TRBD1. The J segment lost 4 bases and the V segment lost 0 bases, leaving 4 bases of the junction unmatched. CDR3 length equals 15 residues. Germline V gene sequence: CDR1 SGHDT, CDR2 YYEEEE. Full variable domain (remainder filled in from reference TRBV5-6 and TRBJ2-1): DAGVTQSPTHLIKTRGQQVTLRCSPKSGHDTVSWYQQALGQGPQFIFQYYEEEERQRGNFPDRFSGHQFPNYSSELNVNALLLGDSALYLCASSLGQGGYNEQFFGPGTRLTVL.